Here is one T cell receptor beta chain with its context. This entry comes from a study of blood T cell repertoires in COVID-19. Assay used: immunoSEQ multiplex PCR; TCRdb lists only in-frame clones, some missing. Of tens of thousands of clones listed, more than 65% were seen once; the top ten hold under 75%. The TCR sequence derives from a man at least 80 years old with acute or convalescent COVID-19. Sample: peripheral blood.

The DNA of the CDR3 is TGTGCCAGCAGCGCCAGAGGGACTAGTGGGGATGAGCAGTTCTTC. Translation: CASSARGTSGDEQFF. The V and J genes are TRBV7-9 and TRBJ2-1, with TRBD2 matching 8 bases. CDR1 and CDR2 (germline): SEHNR, FQNEAQ (reference sequence). V was clipped by 5 bases and J by 8 bases; unmatched bases: 11. The CDR3 runs 15 residues.